This entry is about one TCR beta chain. In the original analysis: Cell counts per sample came from amplifying reference gene primers. Data came from immunoSEQ multiplex PCR; TCRdb stores just in-frame clones and leaves some out. V, J and clone size were drawn from that table, and D and trimming were deduced from the DNA. The sample shows approximately 70,000 clones, around nine tenths of them seen only once. The sample originates from a study of blood T cell repertoires in COVID-19. Enrollment of patients from Seattle took place during active infection, with longitudinal follow-up. The CDR3 has 14 residues. CDR1 and CDR2 (germline): MDHEN, SYDVKM. V lost 5 bases and J lost 5, with 12 bases in between.

J is TRBJ2-2 and V is TRBV28; D may be TRBD2 (5 bases). This sequence originates from a woman aged 45-59 years with COVID-19, enrolled during active disease. Sequencing was done on a sample of peripheral blood. For the CDR3, the DNA is TGTGCCAGCAGTACCCTCGGAGGAACCGGGGAGCTGTTTTTT. Protein: CASSTLGGTGELFF.